Listed here are 3 T cell receptor beta chains from one sample, sequenced in a study of tumor-infiltrating lymphocytes in primary liver carcinoma. Scientists recovered RNA and DNA together from about 21-30 mg of unsorted bulk tissue. Making TCR beta cDNA involved approximately 0.5 ug total RNA and a constant-region primer. Three nested multiplex PCR rounds, a slightly modified ARM-PCR, produced the libraries for TCR beta. TRBV1-TRBV30 forward primers and a C-beta reverse primer were used in the first two PCR rounds, which each ran for approximately 11 cycles. Each CDR3 protein gets one entry after TCRdb re-called the multiplex PCR reads with MiXCR. The sample lists about 78,000 distinct CDR3 sequences, approximately 74% occurring once. The sequenced sample consisted of liver tumor tissue from sampling region 4. Sample subset: tumor region T4, right-lateral pole. Receptors originate from a man aged 35-49 years with primary liver carcinoma and hepatitis B virus infection.

The chain is built from TRBV29-1 and TRBJ2-5; possible D gene TRBD1, 5 bases. Germline CDR1 reads SQVTM; CDR2 reads ANQGSEA. V lost 6 bases, J lost 5 bases, and 16 bases lay in between. The CDR3 totals 13 residues. CDR3 residues: CSVDKGQDETQYF. CDR3 bases: TGCAGCGTCGACAAGGGGCAGGATGAGACCCAGTACTTC. Combining the CDR3 with reference TRBV29-1 and TRBJ2-5 gives the whole variable domain SAVISQKPSRDICQRGTSLTIQCQVDSQVTMMFWYRQQPGQSLTLIATANQGSEATYESGFVIDKFPISRPNLTFSTLTVSNMSPEDSSIYLCSVDKGQDETQYFGPGTRLLVL.

V gene TRBV6-2 or TRBV6-3 combines with J gene TRBJ2-3; D is undetermined. This CDR3 has 16 residues. Germline CDR1 MNHEY, CDR2 SVGEGT. Trimming took 7 bases from V and 2 from J, leaving 19 bases between them. The CDR3 sequence is CASNGSTVSYTDTQYF. DNA for the CDR3: TGTGCCAGCAATGGCTCCACAGTGAGTTACACAGATACGCAGTATTTT.

The chain couples TRBV20-1 to TRBJ2-7; TRBD1 aligns across 7 bases. Germline V gene lookup returns CDR1 DFQATT and CDR2 SNEGSKA (reference sequence). Trimming removed 5 bases from V and 3 bases from J; junction bases left unmatched: 13. The length of the CDR3 is 15 residues. DNA of the CDR3: TGCAGTGCTGTCCCCGACAGGGTGGGGGTCTACGAGCAGTACTTC. The encoded protein is CSAVPDRVGVYEQYF.